A selection of T cell receptor beta chains follows, all from one sample in a study of cytomegalovirus exposure and HLA in healthy donors. Assay used: immunoSEQ multiplex PCR; TCRdb lists only in-frame clones, some missing. Among about 160,000 clones listed, approximately 76% were seen once. The sequenced sample consisted of PBMCs. These receptors all stem from a man aged 55 to 70 in good health and CMV-seronegative. The CDR3 runs from the conserved cysteine through the conserved F or W. D genes are given only for firm matches.

CDR3aa: CASSELAGALGEQYF; v_gene: TRBV2; d_gene: TRBD2
CDR3aa: CASKFRGSGEQYF; v_gene: TRBV6-5; d_gene: NA
CDR3aa: CSVETSRSYEQYF; v_gene: TRBV29-1; d_gene: NA
CDR3aa: CASSVDPLAWETQYF; v_gene: TRBV9; d_gene: NA
CDR3aa: CASTSRYRDRQGYSNQPQHF; v_gene: TRBV19; d_gene: TRBD1
CDR3aa: CASSFRDFINIQYF; v_gene: TRBV28; d_gene: NA
CDR3aa: CASSEGAGGYGYTF; v_gene: TRBV2; d_gene: TRBD1
CDR3aa: CASSWTGQGNTGELFF; v_gene: TRBV5-1; d_gene: TRBD1
CDR3aa: CASSLAGTGSHYGYTF; v_gene: TRBV7-9; d_gene: TRBD1
CDR3aa: CASSLSGYSTDTQYF; v_gene: TRBV7-3; d_gene: NA
CDR3aa: CASRAGGDLVTEAFF; v_gene: TRBV7-2; d_gene: TRBD1
CDR3aa: CASSDLGQGPYEQYF; v_gene: TRBV25-1; d_gene: TRBD1
CDR3aa: CASRLQGASDNEQFF; v_gene: TRBV5-1; d_gene: TRBD1
CDR3aa: CASSLGANTEAFF; v_gene: TRBV7-2; d_gene: NA
CDR3aa: CASSLRHEAFF; v_gene: TRBV13; d_gene: NA
CDR3aa: CATSRVMGREQFF; v_gene: TRBV15; d_gene: NA
CDR3aa: CASSLRAGVLGELFF; v_gene: TRBV5-5; d_gene: TRBD2
CDR3aa: CASSSKTGERVNEQFF; v_gene: TRBV7-9; d_gene: TRBD1
CDR3aa: CASSLVRDLGGYTF; v_gene: TRBV11-2; d_gene: NA
CDR3aa: CASSEGGAGEKLFF; v_gene: TRBV10-2; d_gene: TRBD1
CDR3aa: CASRPTGQGTLVVRNTIYF; v_gene: TRBV21-1; d_gene: NA
CDR3aa: CASSGGGYEQYF; v_gene: TRBV19; d_gene: NA
CDR3aa: CASSFATGESYEQYF; v_gene: TRBV5-1; d_gene: TRBD1
CDR3aa: CASSLGLMGQGRNEQFF; v_gene: TRBV13; d_gene: NA
CDR3aa: CASSPPGQYEQYF; v_gene: TRBV5-4; d_gene: NA
CDR3aa: CASWSGGVTDTQYF; v_gene: TRBV6-1; d_gene: TRBD2
CDR3aa: CASSPSGYNQPQHF; v_gene: TRBV9; d_gene: NA
CDR3aa: CASSPREGGNTEAFF; v_gene: TRBV5-1; d_gene: NA
CDR3aa: CASSLGRGPYEQYF; v_gene: TRBV27; d_gene: TRBD2
CDR3aa: CASSLVAGLQTQYF; v_gene: TRBV7-2; d_gene: TRBD2
CDR3aa: CASTRTGGYNEQFF; v_gene: TRBV5-5; d_gene: TRBD1
CDR3aa: CASSLSRFNTGELFF; v_gene: TRBV5-5; d_gene: NA
CDR3aa: CASSLEGAGAYNEQFF; v_gene: TRBV5-4; d_gene: TRBD2
CDR3aa: CASRGLATQETQYF; v_gene: TRBV6-5; d_gene: NA
CDR3aa: CASSKQGDLTDTQYF; v_gene: TRBV28; d_gene: TRBD1
CDR3aa: CASSNDRGQETQYF; v_gene: TRBV19; d_gene: TRBD1
CDR3aa: CASRWGQGYTGELFF; v_gene: TRBV19; d_gene: NA
CDR3aa: CASSQDHSNQPQHF; v_gene: TRBV4-1; d_gene: NA
CDR3aa: CASSVGGGLSYEQYF; v_gene: TRBV9; d_gene: NA
CDR3aa: CASRGLGNLAGIYGYTF; v_gene: TRBV28; d_gene: NA
CDR3aa: CASGGTIYEQYF; v_gene: TRBV10-3; d_gene: TRBD2
CDR3aa: CASSPIPGQRYGYTF; v_gene: TRBV18; d_gene: TRBD1
CDR3aa: CASSEGYQPQHF; v_gene: TRBV6-6; d_gene: NA
CDR3aa: CSVSVTQETQYF; v_gene: TRBV29-1; d_gene: NA
CDR3aa: CASSSREGGTGEQYF; v_gene: TRBV7-9; d_gene: NA
CDR3aa: CSVETGTSGLYEQYF; v_gene: TRBV29-1; d_gene: TRBD2
CDR3aa: CASSGAGTGGGEQYF; v_gene: TRBV13; d_gene: TRBD1
CDR3aa: CASSSSGRLGEQYF; v_gene: TRBV19; d_gene: TRBD2
CDR3aa: CATSRGQTYEQYF; v_gene: TRBV15; d_gene: TRBD1